Following are 28 T cell receptor beta chains from one sample sequenced in a study of radiotherapy plus CTLA-4 blockade in lung cancer. TCRdb keeps only in-frame clones here, not all; method: immunoSEQ multiplex PCR. Of tens of thousands of clones listed, roughly 80% are singletons. The sequences come from peripheral blood, collected from a patient treated with radiotherapy plus ipilimumab. The source of these receptors is a human donor with non-small cell lung cancer who had a complete response to radiotherapy plus ipilimumab.

Regarding this clone: The sample holds other DNA sequences that translate to the same CDR3. The CDR3 nucleotides are TGTGCCAGCAGCGTAGGAGGGACAGGGAATCAGCCCCAGCATTTT. Protein: CASSVGGTGNQPQHF. V usage is TRBV9 and J usage is TRBJ1-5, with TRBD1 identical over 9 bases. The CDR3 loop spans 15 amino acids. Germline values: CDR1 SGDLS, CDR2 YYNGEE. J was trimmed by 4 bases and V by 0 bases; bases with no gene match: 2. The full variable domain, rest sourced from reference TRBV9 and TRBJ1-5, is DSGVTQTPKHLITATGQRVTLRCSPRSGDLSVYWYQQSLDQGLQFLIQYYNGEERAKGNILERFSAQQFPDLHSELNLSSLELGDSALYFCASSVGGTGNQPQHFGDGTRLSIL.

This clone was observed once. V gene TRBV12-5 combines with J gene TRBJ1-2, with a tentative D call TRBD1 (5 bases). There are 12 residues in the CDR3. V was shortened by 8 bases and J by 0 bases, with 7 bases between the two germline ends. Germline lookup yields CDR1 LGHNT and CDR2 FRNRAP. DNA of the CDR3: TGTGCTAGTTCAGGGTCTAACTATGGCTACACCTTC. Its translation is CASSGSNYGYTF.

Only a few counts were recorded for this clone. This chain links TRBV5-4 with TRBJ1-1; D is possibly TRBD1 (5 bases). The length of the CDR3 is 14 residues. Trimming pared 9 bases from V and 4 bases from J, leaving 19 bases between. CDR1 SGHNT and CDR2 YYREEE come from the germline V gene (reference sequence). The CDR3 reads CATLGPGGFTEAFF. CDR3 in DNA: TGTGCCACCTTAGGGCCGGGGGGTTTCACTGAAGCTTTCTTT.

A word on this clone: At one end, the junction sequence differs from germline, possibly due to a read error. This chain connects TRBV30 to TRBJ2-7, with a possible D match to TRBD2 (5 bases). Germline CDR1 and CDR2: GTSNPN and SVGIG (reference sequence). CDR3 length: 11 amino acids. The CDR3 bases are TGTGCCTGGAGTGTACCGGGGAAAACGCTCTTC. Amino acid sequence: CAWSVPGKTLF. Full variable domain (remainder filled in from reference TRBV30 and TRBJ2-7): SQTIHQWPATLVQPVGSPLSLECTVEGTSNPNLYWYRQAAGRGLQLLFYSVGIGQISSEVPQNLSASRPQDRQFILSSKKLLLSDSGFYLCAWSVPGKTLFGPGTRLTVT.

The chain joins TRBV7-2 to TRBJ2-3; 11 bases agree with TRBD2. This CDR3 is built from 14 residues. CDR1 and CDR2 from the germline V gene are SGHTA and FQGNSA. After removal of 3 bases from V and 4 bases from J, the junction contained 0 bases not matched to a gene. The CDR3 DNA follows: TGTGCCAGCAGCTTTAGCGGGGGGGCAGATACGCAGTATTTT. Encoded protein: CASSFSGGADTQYF. Full variable domain (missing parts from reference TRBV7-2 and TRBJ2-3): GAGVSQSPSNKVTEKGKDVELRCDPISGHTALYWYRQSLGQGLEFLIYFQGNSAPDKSGLPSDRFSAERTGGSVSTLTIQRTQQEDSAVYLCASSFSGGADTQYFGPGTRLTVL.

The CDR3 here is CASGLVQGGVNYGYTF. In DNA, the CDR3 is TGTGCTAGTGGTTTGGTACAGGGTGGGGTAAACTATGGCTACACCTTC. This chain links TRBV12-5 with TRBJ1-2; tentatively, D is TRBD1 (6 bases). The CDR3 runs 16 residues. Deletions cut 0 bases from V and 2 bases from J, with 13 bases between. Germline V gives CDR1 LGHNT, CDR2 FRNRAP.

The chain links TRBV6-1 to TRBJ1-3, with unresolved D. Germline V gene data show CDR1 as MNHNS and CDR2 as SASEGT. The V gene lost 1 base and the J gene lost 0 bases, with 16 bases spanning the gap. The CDR3 runs to 18 residues. The CDR3, as DNA: TGTGCCAGCAGTGAAGGGGCGTACAGAACCTTCTCTGGAAACACCATATATTTT. This translates into CASSEGAYRTFSGNTIYF.

This rearrangement joins TRBV7-9 to TRBJ2-3; 7 nucleotides align to TRBD2. CDR1 and CDR2 (germline): SEHNR, FQNEAQ (reference sequence). The CDR3 loop spans 19 amino acids. The ends lost 2 bases at V and 2 bases at J; junction bases unmatched: 16. CDR3: CASSLYGPDSGTNTDTQYF. The CDR3 bases are TGTGCCAGCAGCTTATACGGCCCCGACTCCGGGACTAACACAGATACGCAGTATTTT.

CDR3 in DNA: TGTGCCAGTGCACCACAGGGGGCGGGGGTTGGCTACACCTTC. Protein sequence: CASAPQGAGVGYTF. V gene TRBV19 combines with J gene TRBJ1-2, with 9 bases lining up with TRBD1. The CDR3 is 14 amino acids. Germline V gene data show CDR1 as LNHDA and CDR2 as SQIVND (reference sequence). The V and J ends lost 8 bases and 7 bases, in that order; junction bases with no gene match: 11.

V and J are TRBV6-1 and TRBJ1-5; 8 positions match TRBD1. Germline V gives CDR1 MNHNS, CDR2 SASEGT. Trimming at V came to 7 bases and at J to 7 bases, leaving 12 bases not matched to a gene. The CDR3 totals 15 residues. The CDR3 bases are TGTGCCAGCATTATAACAGGGGGTCAGGAGCAGCCCCAGCATTTT. Its protein is CASIITGGQEQPQHF.

The V gene is TRBV7-6, the J gene TRBJ2-7; 10 positions match TRBD1. Germline CDR1 reads SGHVS; CDR2 reads FNYEAQ. The trim removed 5 bases at V and 2 bases at J, leaving 6 bases unmatched. The CDR3 length is 15 residues. Written as DNA, the CDR3 is TGTGCCAGCAGCCTCGGACAGGGGGTCACCTACGAGCAGTACGTC. Its translation: CASSLGQGVTYEQYV.

This chain uses TRBV2 with TRBJ2-7, with a weak D call TRBD1 (6 bases). The germline V gene has CDR1 SNHLY and CDR2 FYNNEI. The CDR3 has 14 residues. The CDR3 protein is CASSDPGATYGQYV. The CDR3 DNA is TGTGCCAGCAGTGATCCAGGGGCTACCTACGGGCAGTACGTC.

The chain recombines TRBV5-4 with TRBJ2-1; 10 nucleotides align to TRBD2. Germline trimming cut 2 bases from V and 4 bases from J; bases unmatched to any gene: 6. The CDR3 consists of 16 residues. The germline CDR1 and CDR2 sequences are SGHNT and YYREEE (reference sequence). CDR3 coding DNA: TGTGCCAGCAGCTTCTTAGCGGGAGGCTATTACAATGAGCAGTTCTTC. Protein: CASSFLAGGYYNEQFF.

The gene calls are TRBV11-2 and TRBJ2-5; D might be TRBD1 (6 bases). TRBJ2-7 explains the end of the DNA better; the J call may be wrong. This CDR3 comprises 14 residues. The germline V gene encodes CDR1 SGHAT and CDR2 FQNNGV. CDR3 protein: CASSPNPDSYEQYF. Written as DNA, the CDR3 is TGTGCCAGCAGCCCCAACCCGGACAGCTACGAGCAGTACTTC.

The CDR3 protein is CASSLSWGGGETQYF. DNA of the CDR3: TGTGCCAGCAGTTTATCGTGGGGGGGCGGGGAGACCCAGTACTTC. This chain joins TRBV27 and TRBJ2-5; D is perhaps TRBD2 (7 bases). The CDR3 loop spans 15 amino acids. The germline V gene encodes CDR1 MNHEY and CDR2 SMNVEV (reference sequence). V was clipped by 0 bases and J by 5 bases, with 13 bases between them.

The chain is built from TRBV5-4 and TRBJ2-7; a possible D gene is TRBD2 (5 bases). Trimming cost V 0 bases and J 4 bases, with 11 bases left between them. Germline V gives CDR1 SGHNT, CDR2 YYREEE (reference sequence). This CDR3 contains 14 residues. In DNA form, the CDR3 reads TGTGCCAGCAGCTTGGACCAAGGCGGGTACGAGCAGTACTTC. This translates into CASSLDQGGYEQYF.

There are a few counts of this clone. CDR3 amino acids: CAISLKRGTGAGYTF. CDR3 in DNA: TGTGCCATCAGCCTGAAGCGTGGGACAGGGGCTGGCTACACCTTC. The gene calls are TRBV10-3 and TRBJ1-2, with TRBD1 identical over 10 bases. Trimming at V came to 6 bases and at J to 7 bases, leaving 11 bases not matched to a gene. The CDR3 consists of 15 residues. The germline gives CDR1 ENHRY, CDR2 SYGVKD.

This clone was seen only once. The chain carries TRBV19 and TRBJ2-3; TRBD1 aligns across 10 bases. The J segment lost 14 bases and the V segment lost 4 bases, leaving 6 bases of the junction unmatched. The CDR3 runs 12 residues. Per germline, CDR1 LNHDA and CDR2 SQIVND (reference sequence). The CDR3 region is CASSTRQGAVYF. The CDR3 nucleotides are TGTGCCAGTAGTACCAGACAGGGGGCCGTGTATTTT.

This sequence joins TRBV2 and TRBJ1-6, with 8 positions matching TRBD1. The CDR3 runs to 15 residues. In germline, CDR1 is SNHLY, CDR2 FYNNEI. The J segment lost 4 bases and the V segment lost 4 bases, leaving 3 bases of the junction unmatched. CDR3 nucleotides: TGTGCCAGCAGTGGACAGGGGATATATAATTCACCCCTCCACTTT. The encoded protein is CASSGQGIYNSPLHF.

This chain connects TRBV19 to TRBJ2-3, with D tentatively TRBD1 (5 bases). Germline V lookup: CDR1 LNHDA, CDR2 SQIVND (reference sequence). V was trimmed by 6 bases and J by 5 bases, leaving 15 bases between them. The CDR3 is made up of 14 amino acids. In DNA form, the CDR3 reads TGTGCCAGTAGACTGACAGTTTTGCAAGATACGCAGTATTTT. Protein sequence: CASRLTVLQDTQYF.

This clone was observed a few times. This chain connects TRBV7-9 to TRBJ1-2; 12 bases fit TRBD1. J lost 1 base, V lost 2 bases, and 11 bases had no gene match. The CDR3 spans 19 residues. Germline-derived CDR1 and CDR2 are SEHNR and FQNEAQ (reference sequence). The CDR3 DNA is TGTGCCAGCAGCTTAAAGGGGGGACAGGGGGCTGCAATTAACTATGGCTACACCTTC. It is translated as CASSLKGGQGAAINYGYTF.

V is TRBV5-6 and J is TRBJ2-7; possible D gene TRBD2, 6 bases. Per the germline V gene, CDR1 is SGHDT and CDR2 is YYEEEE. The CDR3 is 14 residues long. Trimming stripped 4 bases from V and 2 bases from J, with 13 bases between. The CDR3 DNA reads as TGTGCCAGCAGCCTATGGGGGGTTACCTACGAGCAGTACTTC. Amino acid sequence: CASSLWGVTYEQYF. The variable domain in full, completed from reference TRBV5-6 and TRBJ2-7, reads DAGVTQSPTHLIKTRGQQVTLRCSPKSGHDTVSWYQQALGQGPQFIFQYYEEEERQRGNFPDRFSGHQFPNYSSELNVNALLLGDSALYLCASSLWGVTYEQYFGPGTRLTVT.

The chain combines TRBV27 with TRBJ1-2; weak D call: TRBD1 (6 bases). The CDR3 contains 16 residues. Per the germline V gene, CDR1 is MNHEY and CDR2 is SMNVEV (reference sequence). V was pared by 5 bases and J by 4 bases, with 20 bases between. CDR3 sequence reads: CASSRIQGPGGYGYTF. Written as DNA, the CDR3 is TGTGCCAGCAGTCGCATCCAGGGGCCAGGTGGCTATGGCTACACCTTC.

V and J are TRBV7-6 and TRBJ1-1; D unresolved. The CDR3 is made up of 13 amino acids. Germline V gives CDR1 SGHVS, CDR2 FNYEAQ. Trimming shortened V by 3 bases and J by 0 bases, and 5 bases separated the two germline ends. The CDR3 region has the DNA TGTGCCAGCAGCTTCCGTATGAACACTGAAGCTTTCTTT. Its translation: CASSFRMNTEAFF.

The gene calls are TRBV27 and TRBJ2-6, with D unresolved. The CDR3 has 18 amino acids. Germline V CDR1 and CDR2: MNHEY, SMNVEV (reference sequence). Deletions cut 3 bases from V and 0 bases from J, with 15 bases between. CDR3 amino acids: CASSLYNLRNSGANVLTF. The CDR3 nucleotides read TGTGCCAGCAGTTTGTATAATTTGCGCAACTCTGGGGCCAACGTCCTGACTTTC.

This chain connects TRBV9 to TRBJ1-3; 7 bases fit TRBD1. This CDR3 comprises 14 residues. The junction had 4 bases not matched to a gene; V was cut back by 3 bases and J by 4 bases. The V gene's germline CDR1 is SGDLS and CDR2 YYNGEE. The CDR3, as DNA: TGTGCCAGCAGCGGAACAGGGGTCGGAAACACCATATATTTT. It encodes CASSGTGVGNTIYF.

The V gene is TRBV27, the J gene TRBJ1-6; perhaps TRBD1 as D (5 bases). CDR1 MNHEY and CDR2 SMNVEV come from the germline V gene (reference sequence). This CDR3 has 19 residues. Trimming removed 5 bases from V and 0 bases from J, with 20 bases in between. The CDR3 DNA is TGTGCCAGCAGTCGACCCCGGGGGGGGGAGAGCTCCTATAATTCACCCCTCCACTTT. This sequence encodes CASSRPRGGESSYNSPLHF.

This clone has just a few counts. The chain joins TRBV6-5 to TRBJ2-3, with TRBD2 matching over 8 bases. CDR1 is MNHEY, CDR2 SVGAGI, per germline. V was clipped by 2 bases and J by 2 bases; unmatched bases: 3. CDR3 size: 15 residues. The CDR3 sequence: CASSYVRGATDTQYF. In DNA, the CDR3 is TGTGCCAGCAGTTACGTGCGGGGGGCCACAGATACGCAGTATTTT.